This is a list of T cell receptor beta chains from one sample in a study of blood T cell repertoires in COVID-19. Profiled with immunoSEQ multiplex PCR; TCRdb holds only in-frame clones, not every one. The data hold about 220,000 clones, with just under 85% observed a single time. The specimen was PBMCs or T cells enriched from blood (not recorded which). Source of these receptors: a man aged 35-49 years who had recovered from COVID-19. The CDR3 runs from the conserved cysteine through the conserved F or W. D genes are given only for firm matches. Some rows have no size entry. The others give once, few or many, or a class for an expanded clone.

TRBV27,NA,NA,TRBJ1-1,CASSPEAGSTTEAFF,TGTGCCAGCAGTCCCGAGGCCGGGAGTACTACTGAAGCTTTCTTT
TRBV7-2,NA,NA,TRBJ2-7,CASSQSRDYEQYF,TGTGCCAGCAGCCAATCCAGGGATTACGAGCAGTACTTC
TRBV2,NA,NA,TRBJ2-4,CASTQGGNIQYF,TGTGCCAGCACGCAGGGCGGAAACATTCAGTACTTC
TRBV2,NA,NA,TRBJ1-2,CARAGRSYTF,TGTGCCAGGGCGGGGCGCAGCTACACCTTC
TRBV3-1/TRBV3-2,NA,NA,TRBJ2-1,CASSQGLAGSKFF,TGTGCCAGCAGCCAAGGTTTGGCGGGGTCGAAGTTCTTC
TRBV11-2,NA,NA,TRBJ2-7,CASSLEQGGFYEQYF,TGTGCCAGCAGCTTAGAACAGGGGGGGTTCTACGAGCAGTACTTC
TRBV18,NA,TRBD1,TRBJ2-2,CASSTGGWTGELFF,TGTGCCAGCTCAACAGGGGGTTGGACCGGGGAGCTGTTTTTT
TRBV7-9,NA,NA,TRBJ1-3,CASSLGGESGNTIYF,TGTGCCAGCAGCTTAGGGGGGGAGTCTGGAAACACCATATATTTT
TRBV6-6,NA,NA,TRBJ2-1,CASSYDRTSYNEQFF,TGTGCCAGCAGCTATGACAGGACCTCCTACAATGAGCAGTTCTTC
TRBV6-1,NA,TRBD2,TRBJ2-4,CASSEVPAGGSGAKNIQYF,TGTGCCAGCAGTGAAGTGCCAGCGGGAGGTTCGGGAGCCAAAAACATTCAGTACTTC
TRBV9,NA,TRBD1,TRBJ2-7,CASSPGKMTGGYGEQYF,TGTGCCAGCAGCCCTGGAAAGATGACAGGGGGCTATGGGGAGCAGTACTTC
TRBV5-6,NA,NA,TRBJ2-3,CASSSEGTDTQYF,TGTGCCAGCAGCTCTGAGGGCACAGATACGCAGTATTTT
TRBV5-1,NA,NA,TRBJ1-4,CASSLLSGGGEKLFF,TGCGCCAGCAGCTTGCTCTCTGGGGGAGGAGAAAAACTGTTTTTT
TRBV28,NA,TRBD1,TRBJ2-2,CASSRTGFTGELFF,TGTGCCAGCAGTAGGACAGGGTTCACCGGGGAGCTGTTTTTT
TRBV28,NA,TRBD1,TRBJ2-2,CASSIDRGLLVGELFF,TGTGCCAGCAGCATCGACAGGGGGCTGCTTGTCGGGGAGCTGTTTTTT
TRBV19,NA,NA,TRBJ1-1,CASSIPTGPTEAFF,TGTGCCAGTAGTATACCAACAGGGCCCACTGAAGCTTTCTTT
TRBV4-1,NA,NA,TRBJ1-6,CASSSRLGSNSPLHF,TGCGCCAGCAGCTCGCGACTCGGCTCAAATTCACCCCTCCACTTT
TRBV5-4,NA,TRBD1,TRBJ1-3,CASSPDRGRGNTIYF,TGTGCCAGCAGCCCGGACAGGGGACGAGGAAACACCATATATTTT
TRBV19,few,NA,TRBJ1-5,CASSWDSWGQNQPQHF,TGTGCCAGTAGTTGGGACTCATGGGGTCAGAATCAGCCCCAGCATTTT
TRBV2,NA,TRBD1,TRBJ1-4,CASSHRKIEQGLGEKLFF,TGTGCCAGCTCCCATCGGAAAATAGAACAGGGGTTAGGGGAAAAACTGTTTTTT
TRBV10-3,NA,TRBD2,TRBJ2-1,CAASGVIYNEQFF,TGTGCCGCTAGCGGGGTTATCTACAATGAGCAGTTCTTC
TRBV9,NA,TRBD1,TRBJ1-6,CASSSSDPRQGPYNSPLHF,TGTGCCAGCAGCTCATCTGACCCCCGACAGGGGCCATATAATTCACCCCTCCACTTT
TRBV29-1,NA,NA,TRBJ2-1,CSVEGGGSSYNEQFF,TGCAGCGTTGAAGGGGGAGGCAGCTCCTACAATGAGCAGTTCTTC
TRBV6-2/TRBV6-3,NA,NA,TRBJ2-5,CASSSPPSVSAETQYF,TGTGCCAGCAGTTCCCCCCCTAGCGTTTCGGCAGAGACCCAGTACTTC
TRBV4-1,NA,NA,TRBJ2-2,CASSQDSWTTGELFF,TGCGCCAGCAGCCAAGATAGCTGGACTACCGGGGAGCTGTTTTTT
TRBV7-2,NA,NA,TRBJ2-7,CASSLGRGLVYEQYF,TGTGCCAGCAGCTTAGGGAGGGGGCTGGTCTACGAGCAGTACTTC
TRBV2,few,TRBD1,TRBJ2-1,CASSDVRTGAVNEQFF,TGTGCCAGCAGTGATGTCAGGACAGGGGCAGTCAATGAGCAGTTCTTC
TRBV4-2,NA,NA,TRBJ2-1,CASSQEGGAEGNEQFF,TGTGCCAGCAGCCAAGAGGGCGGGGCCGAGGGAAATGAGCAGTTCTTC
TRBV15,once,TRBD1,TRBJ1-1,CATSRGQGMGNTEAFF,TGTGCCACCAGCAGGGGACAGGGAATGGGTAACACTGAAGCTTTCTTT
TRBV15,NA,TRBD1,TRBJ2-6,CATSRGDSYSGANVLTF,TGTGCCACCAGCAGAGGGGACAGCTACTCTGGGGCCAACGTCCTGACTTTC
TRBV6-1,NA,TRBD1,TRBJ1-4,CASSEHGQGWEKLFF,TGTGCCAGCAGTGAACACGGACAGGGGTGGGAAAAACTGTTTTTT
TRBV5-1,NA,NA,TRBJ2-3,CASSRPQATDTQYF,TGCGCCAGCAGCCGTCCGCAGGCCACAGATACGCAGTATTTT
TRBV9,NA,TRBD1,TRBJ1-2,CASSAPADRGRGYTF,TGTGCCAGCAGCGCCCCCGCGGACAGGGGGAGGGGCTACACCTTC
TRBV7-3,NA,NA,TRBJ1-3,CASSPGAGSGNTIYF,TGTGCCAGCAGCCCCGGGGCGGGGTCTGGAAACACCATATATTTT
TRBV18,NA,NA,TRBJ2-1,CASSPLSDDYNEQFF,TGTGCCAGCTCACCACTAAGCGATGACTACAATGAGCAGTTCTTC
TRBV19,NA,NA,TRBJ2-7,CASSTLEYNGEQYF,TGTGCCAGTAGTACTTTAGAGTACAACGGGGAGCAGTACTTC
TRBV5-4,NA,TRBD1,TRBJ1-2,CASSFPGQGDYGYTF,TGTGCCAGCAGCTTTCCGGGACAGGGGGATTATGGCTACACCTTC
TRBV5-5,NA,NA,TRBJ1-1,CASSLYDRTRVEAFF,TGTGCCAGCAGCTTGTACGACAGGACCAGGGTGGAAGCTTTCTTT
TRBV7-3,NA,TRBD1,TRBJ1-6,CASSLEGQGGSPLHF,TGTGCCAGCAGCTTAGAGGGACAGGGAGGGTCACCCCTCCACTTT
TRBV18,NA,TRBD1,TRBJ1-3,CASSLQGSGNTIYF,TGTGCCAGCTCACTACAGGGGAGCGGAAACACCATATATTTT
TRBV7-2,NA,NA,TRBJ1-5,CASSSSWGQPQHF,TGTGCCAGCAGCTCGTCGTGGGGCCAGCCCCAGCATTTT
TRBV4-1,NA,TRBD2,TRBJ2-2,CASSQEPGGRIGELFF,TGCGCCAGCAGCCAAGAGCCGGGGGGGCGGATCGGGGAGCTGTTTTTT
TRBV19,NA,TRBD2,TRBJ2-7,CASSPEGAGLYYEQYF,TGTGCCAGTAGTCCCGAGGGAGCGGGGCTATACTACGAGCAGTACTTC
TRBV30,NA,NA,TRBJ1-5,CAWSVWQSNQPQHF,TGTGCCTGGAGTGTATGGCAGAGCAATCAGCCCCAGCATTTT
TRBV3-1/TRBV3-2,NA,TRBD2,TRBJ2-2,CASSQGLAGPVFF,TGTGCCAGCAGCCAAGGACTAGCGGGGCCGGTGTTTTTT
TRBV9,NA,NA,TRBJ2-4,CASSVRAGQGQKNIQYF,TGTGCCAGCAGCGTAAGGGCCGGGCAGGGCCAGAAAAACATTCAGTACTTC
TRBV7-9,NA,NA,TRBJ2-3,CASSRGRTSTDTQYF,TGTGCCAGCAGCCGCGGACGGACTAGCACAGATACGCAGTATTTT
TRBV4-1,NA,TRBD1,TRBJ1-4,CASSLGTGNEKLFF,TGCGCCAGCAGCCTAGGGACAGGGAATGAAAAACTGTTTTTT
TRBV7-8,NA,NA,TRBJ1-1,CASVLLGLGNTEAFF,TGTGCCAGCGTTCTCCTAGGCCTGGGGAACACTGAAGCTTTCTTT
TRBV7-8,NA,NA,TRBJ1-2,CASSLAYPGGDGYTF,TGTGCCAGCAGCTTAGCCTATCCAGGAGGTGATGGCTACACCTTC
TRBV28,NA,NA,TRBJ2-2,CASSSPGLMNTGELFF,TGTGCCAGCAGTTCACCGGGACTGATGAACACCGGGGAGCTGTTTTTT
TRBV6-2/TRBV6-3,NA,NA,TRBJ1-2,CASSYSVRYGYTF,TGTGCCAGCAGTTACTCGGTGCGCTACGGCTACACCTTC
TRBV3-1/TRBV3-2,once,NA,TRBJ2-1,CASSFGVYNEQFF,TGTGCCAGCAGCTTCGGGGTGTACAATGAGCAGTTCTTC
TRBV28,NA,NA,TRBJ1-2,CASSWGGYGYTF,TGTGCCAGCAGCTGGGGGGGGTATGGCTACACCTTC
TRBV7-7,NA,TRBD1,TRBJ2-7,CASSPGGQYYEQYF,TGTGCCAGCAGCCCAGGGGGACAGTACTACGAGCAGTACTTC
TRBV29-1,NA,TRBD2,TRBJ2-3,CSVGLADFTDTQYF,TGCAGCGTTGGGCTAGCGGATTTCACAGATACGCAGTATTTT
TRBV28,NA,NA,TRBJ1-6,CASLAVNSPLHF,TGTGCCAGCCTTGCGGTTAATTCACCCCTCCACTTT